This T cell receptor beta chain was recorded in a study of T-cell reconstitution after alpha-beta-depleted transplantation in children. This clonotype has ten or more counts. It was with unique molecular identifiers that the TCRbeta library was prepared. TCRdb processed the PCR reads anew with MiXCR; each CDR3 protein has one entry. The sample has just over 350,000 distinct CDR3 sequences; roughly 13% are singletons. V lost 5 bases, J lost 5 bases, and 6 bases stayed unmatched. This CDR3 has 13 residues. This TCR was recovered from a human donor who donated a stem cell graft to a child with Fanconi anemia. The sequenced sample was PBMCs, obtained from the stem cell graft. The V call is TRBV12-3 or TRBV12-4, the J call TRBJ2-7; 7 bases align to TRBD1. The CDR3 protein is CASSDTGVNEQYF. CDR3 DNA: TGTGCCAGCAGTGATACAGGGGTGAACGAGCAGTACTTC.